This T cell receptor (beta chain) was identified during a study of blood T cell repertoires in COVID-19. Turning to the study itself: PBMCs, B-cell-depleted T cells, or T cells provided the cDNA or gDNA that made up the material.

Participant ages covered roughly 18 to 89 years across about two dozen US areas. How the authors handled the data: Reference gene primer amplification yielded estimated nucleated cell counts. Here immunoSEQ multiplex PCR was the method, and the copy in TCRdb shows in-frame clones only, minus some. V, J and clone size reflect that table, while D and trimming were determined from the DNA. The sample holds about 200,000 clones, 85% to 90% seen once. This clonotype originated in a woman between 40 and 50 years old with acute COVID-19. Sequenced material: PBMCs or T cells enriched from blood (not recorded which).

CDR3 sequence: CASAFERDIQYF. CDR3 sequence (DNA): TGTGCCAGTGCGTTTGAGAGGGACATTCAGTACTTC. V usage is TRBV2 and J usage is TRBJ2-4, with D possibly being TRBD2 (5 bases). The CDR3 runs to 12 residues. Trimming pared 9 bases from V and 8 bases from J, leaving 14 bases between. Germline CDR1 reads SNHLY; CDR2 reads FYNNEI.